This T cell receptor beta chain was recovered during a study of STAT5B mutations in CD4+ large granular lymphocyte leukemia. A word on this clone: No antigen is known for it.

In the original analysis: Productive clonotypes were detectable down to 2.59 x 10-5 frequency. Assay: immunoSEQ multiplex PCR; the TCRdb copy retains only in-frame clones and omits some. V, J and clone size are taken as reported in that table, and D and trimming were inferred from the DNA itself. The sample includes about 32,000 clones, less than 75% of them seen just once. Study conclusions and caveats: Main leukemic clonotypes were patient-specific, but 25% appeared at low frequency elsewhere. Patient CD4-sorted repertoires looked more clonal than healthy CD4+ repertoires, even without putative leukemic clones.

The clonotype comes from a human donor in good health. Sequenced input: CD4+ T cells from blood buffy coats.

In DNA form, the CDR3 reads TGTGCCAGCAGTGAATCTATTACAGAACAAGAGACCCAGTACTTC. It encodes CASSESITEQETQYF. The chain links TRBV6-1 to TRBJ2-5; D unresolved. V was clipped by 2 bases and J by 2 bases, with 12 bases between them. CDR1 is MNHNS and CDR2 is SASEGT in the germline V gene. CDR3 length: 15 amino acids.